The sequence of this T cell receptor beta chain was determined in a study of naive CD8 T cells in extremely preterm neonates. J was trimmed by 7 bases and V by 4 bases; bases with no gene match: 10. The CDR3 has 16 amino acids. Germline assignment: CDR1 SGDLS and CDR2 YYNGEE. Generated by immunoSEQ multiplex PCR, the TCRdb table keeps only in-frame clones and is missing some. Among about 7,000 clones listed, under 98% were seen once. The V call is TRBV9, the J call TRBJ2-1; TRBD2 agrees at 11 bases. Sequencing input: naive CD8+ T cells from blood. The source of this sequence is a human donor in good health. The CDR3 sequence is CASSFSSSGGRNEQFF. For the CDR3, the DNA is TGTGCCAGCAGCTTCTCGTCTAGCGGGGGGAGGAATGAGCAGTTCTTC.